The 30 T cell receptor beta chains listed next were all sequenced from one sample in a study of blood T cell repertoires in COVID-19. TCRdb keeps only in-frame clones here, not all; method: immunoSEQ multiplex PCR. The sample has around 100,000 clones; approximately 80% are singletons. Sequenced: peripheral blood. These receptors originate from a human donor in a cohort sampled during active COVID-19.

The genes are TRBV6-6 and TRBJ1-2; 7 bases map to TRBD1. Per the germline V gene, CDR1 is MNHNY and CDR2 is SVGAGI (reference sequence). J was trimmed by 1 base and V by 7 bases; bases with no gene match: 3. The CDR3 is 13 amino acids. The DNA for the CDR3 is TGTGCCAGCAAACCAGGGGGTAACTATGGCTACACCTTC. Translated, it gives CASKPGGNYGYTF.

The rearrangement joins TRBV19 to TRBJ2-2; perhaps TRBD1 as D (6 bases). Looked up from germline, CDR1 is LNHDA and CDR2 is SQIVND (reference sequence). This CDR3 has 14 amino acids. Trimming left V 6 bases short and J 6 bases short, with 14 bases between. The CDR3 spells CASRPQGWSGELFF. CDR3 sequence (DNA): TGTGCCAGTAGGCCACAGGGATGGTCCGGGGAGCTGTTTTTT.

This clone has just one count. The chain links TRBV6-5 to TRBJ2-2; 7 nucleotides match TRBD2. CDR1 and CDR2 from the germline V gene are MNHEY and SVGAGI. The length of the CDR3 is 15 residues. With V trimmed by 9 bases and J by 3 bases, 10 bases remained unmatched. This CDR3 reads CASLRPGRDTGELFF. As DNA, the CDR3 is TGTGCCAGTCTAAGGCCAGGGAGGGACACCGGGGAGCTGTTTTTT.

This sequence joins TRBV15 and TRBJ1-1; D perhaps matches TRBD1 (5 bases). The CDR3 sequence is 15 residues long. With 0 bases removed from V and 4 bases from J, the gap between germline ends came to 12 bases. Germline CDR1 reads LNHNV; CDR2 reads YYDKDF (reference sequence). The CDR3 region has the DNA TGTGCCACCAGCAGAGATTTGGCCGGGGGCACTGAAGCTTTCTTT. It translates to CATSRDLAGGTEAFF.

The V call is TRBV7-6, the J call TRBJ1-2; TRBD1 matches at 8 bases. J lost 8 bases, V lost 4 bases, and 12 bases had no gene match. The germline gives CDR1 SGHVS, CDR2 FNYEAQ. This CDR3 is 15 amino acids long. CDR3 DNA: TGTGCCAGCAGCTCCGGGACAGGCCGACCAAGGGGCTACACCTTC. This gives the protein CASSSGTGRPRGYTF. Full variable domain (remainder filled in from reference TRBV7-6 and TRBJ1-2): GAGVSQSPRYKVTKRGQDVALRCDPISGHVSLYWYRQALGQGPEFLTYFNYEAQQDKSGLPNDRFSAERPEGSISTLTIQRTEQRDSAMYRCASSSGTGRPRGYTFGSGTRLTVV.

This clone was seen once. This chain connects TRBV28 to TRBJ2-2, with a possible D match to TRBD1 (5 bases). The germline CDR1 and CDR2 sequences are MDHEN and SYDVKM. This CDR3 is built from 15 residues. Trimming took 6 bases from V and 8 from J, leaving 19 bases between them. CDR3: CASSLTDPRVGELFF. CDR3 DNA: TGTGCCAGCAGCCTGACAGACCCCAGGGTGGGGGAGCTGTTTTTT. Full variable domain (missing parts from reference TRBV28 and TRBJ2-2): DVKVTQSSRYLVKRTGEKVFLECVQDMDHENMFWYRQDPGLGLRLIYFSYDVKMKEKGDIPEGYSVSREKKERFSLILESASTNQTSMYLCASSLTDPRVGELFFGEGSRLTVL.

The CDR3 DNA follows: TGTGCCAGCAGCCCCCCCGGGGGGAATCAGCCCCAGCATTTT. It yields the protein CASSPPGGNQPQHF. The chain carries TRBV6-5 and TRBJ1-5; maybe TRBD1 (5 bases). This CDR3 is 14 amino acids long. Trimming left V 6 bases short and J 4 bases short, with 13 bases between. Germline CDR1 is MNHEY and CDR2 is SVGAGI.

The chain links TRBV4-3 to TRBJ2-7, with 7 bases aligning to TRBD2. The CDR3 covers 17 residues. Germline lookup yields CDR1 LGHNA and CDR2 YSLEER. Trimming took 2 bases from V and 1 from J; bases not matched to a gene: 11. In nucleotides, the CDR3 is TGCGCCAGCAGCCAATCCCCTCAGCGGGGTTTATCCTACGAGCAGTACTTC. Encoded protein: CASSQSPQRGLSYEQYF.

V and J are TRBV15 and TRBJ2-1; weak D call: TRBD1 (6 bases). The CDR3 extends over 15 amino acids. Trimming removed 1 base at V and 3 bases at J, with 10 bases between. Germline CDR1 LNHNV, CDR2 YYDKDF (reference sequence). Here the CDR3 reads CATSRAGEYYNEQFF. The CDR3, as DNA: TGTGCCACCAGCAGAGCAGGGGAGTACTACAATGAGCAGTTCTTC. Full variable domain (rest looked up from reference TRBV15 and TRBJ2-1): DAMVIQNPRYQVTQFGKPVTLSCSQTLNHNVMYWYQQKSSQAPKLLFHYYDKDFNNEADTPDNFQSRRPNTSFCFLDIRSPGLGDTAMYLCATSRAGEYYNEQFFGPGTRLTVL.

The rearrangement uses TRBV5-1 and TRBJ1-1, with TRBD1 identical over 8 bases. Trimming cost V 0 bases and J 5 bases; bases outside gene matches: 9. The length of the CDR3 is 16 residues. The germline V gene has CDR1 SGHRS and CDR2 YFSETQ. The CDR3 DNA reads as TGCGCCAGCAGCTTGGGGCAGGGGGCGCAGGGTACTGAAGCTTTCTTT. It yields the protein CASSLGQGAQGTEAFF.

The chain employs TRBV19 and TRBJ1-2; 7 bases map to TRBD1. The CDR3 totals 16 residues. Trimming at V came to 5 bases and at J to 4 bases, leaving 13 bases not matched to a gene. CDR1 is LNHDA and CDR2 is SQIVND in the germline V gene (reference sequence). The CDR3 sequence: CASSYSGTAKSYGYTF. In DNA, the CDR3 is TGTGCCAGTAGTTATTCCGGGACAGCAAAATCCTATGGCTACACCTTC.

The chain carries TRBV4-2 and TRBJ1-1, with 10 nucleotides matching TRBD1. With V trimmed by 3 bases and J by 8 bases, 3 bases remained unmatched. Per the germline V gene, CDR1 is LGHNA and CDR2 is YNFKEQ. The CDR3 is 13 residues long. CDR3 DNA sequence: TGTGCCAGCAGCCAGAGGGACAGGGGCGAAGCTTTCTTT. Amino acids: CASSQRDRGEAFF.

This sequence joins TRBV3-1 (or the pseudogene TRBV3-2) and TRBJ1-6, with D possibly matching TRBD1 (5 bases). V was cut by 3 bases and J by 9 bases, with 12 bases left in between. CDR1 is LGHDT and CDR2 is YNNKEL in the germline V gene (reference sequence). The CDR3 extends over 14 amino acids. The CDR3 DNA reads as TGTGCCAGCAGCCAGGGTCAGGGCGGTTCACCCCTCCACTTT. Translation gives CASSQGQGGSPLHF.

This clone was detected a few times. The chain employs TRBV7-9 and TRBJ1-4; D may be TRBD1 (6 bases). Trimming cost V 5 bases and J 5 bases, with 15 bases left between them. The CDR3 runs 15 residues. CDR1 and CDR2 (germline): SEHNR, FQNEAQ (reference sequence). The CDR3 reads CASSRFLDRNEKLFF. CDR3 bases: TGTGCCAGCAGCCGGTTCCTAGACAGGAATGAAAAACTGTTTTTT.

The chain carries TRBV4-3 and TRBJ2-3; 8 bases map to TRBD2. From germline, CDR1 is LGHNA and CDR2 YSLEER. The CDR3 loop spans 17 amino acids. V lost 0 bases, J lost 1 base, and 6 bases stayed unmatched. CDR3 residues: CASSQEGRRGGTDTQYF. Here the CDR3 DNA reads TGCGCCAGCAGCCAAGAAGGGAGGCGGGGGGGCACAGATACGCAGTATTTT.

The chain employs TRBV6-5 and TRBJ1-1; D might be TRBD1 (6 bases). The CDR3 contains 13 residues. Trimming took 6 bases from V and 10 from J, leaving 18 bases between them. The germline V gene has CDR1 MNHEY and CDR2 SVGAGI. The CDR3 protein is CASRLGQTRVAFF. In DNA form, the CDR3 reads TGTGCCAGCAGACTTGGACAGACACGGGTAGCTTTCTTT.

The gene calls are TRBV5-4 and TRBJ1-4; 12 bases line up with TRBD1. The CDR3 covers 16 residues. The germline V gene encodes CDR1 SGHNT and CDR2 YYREEE (reference sequence). V lost 4 bases, J lost 8 bases, and 9 bases stayed unmatched. The CDR3 protein is CASSTGQGAVREKLFF. The CDR3 DNA is TGTGCCAGCAGCACGGGACAGGGGGCTGTTAGAGAAAAACTGTTTTTT.

The chain recombines TRBV27 with TRBJ1-5; possibly TRBD1 for D (6 bases). The CDR3 sequence is 15 residues long. V was clipped by 2 bases and J by 2 bases, with 10 bases between them. Per the germline V gene, CDR1 is MNHEY and CDR2 is SMNVEV (reference sequence). The CDR3 spells CASSLGGAGNQPQHF. The CDR3 coding sequence is TGTGCCAGCAGTTTAGGGGGCGCGGGCAATCAGCCCCAGCATTTT.

The V gene is TRBV18, the J gene TRBJ2-3, with a possible D match to TRBD2 (6 bases). V was shortened by 2 bases and J by 2 bases, with 17 bases between the two germline ends. Germline V CDR1 and CDR2: KGHSH, LQKENI. This CDR3 spans 17 amino acids. Written as DNA, the CDR3 is TGTGCCAGCTCACCATTGCGGGTAGCGGACCTCACAGATACGCAGTATTTT. It encodes CASSPLRVADLTDTQYF.

The CDR3 DNA reads TGTGCCAGCAGCGAGAGAAATCAGCCCCAGCATTTT. This sequence encodes CASSERNQPQHF. V usage is TRBV5-8 and J usage is TRBJ1-5, with D hard to call. The germline gives CDR1 SGHTS, CDR2 YDEGEE. The V and J ends lost 4 bases and 4 bases respectively, with 6 bases between them. The length of the CDR3 is 12 residues.

The J gene is TRBJ2-7, the V gene TRBV19; perhaps TRBD1 as D (6 bases). The V gene lost 3 bases and the J gene lost 4 bases, with 16 bases spanning the gap. Germline V gene data show CDR1 as LNHDA and CDR2 as SQIVND (reference sequence). This CDR3 comprises 15 residues. The CDR3 nucleotides are TGTGCCAGTAGTATGGTACCGGGACATCGATACGAGCAGTACTTC. Translated, it gives CASSMVPGHRYEQYF.

This clone occurred once. The rearrangement uses TRBV20-1 and TRBJ2-3; 8 positions agree with TRBD2. CDR3 length: 15 amino acids. V shed 3 bases and J 5 bases; nucleotides not matched to a gene: 10. The germline V gene has CDR1 DFQATT and CDR2 SNEGSKA (reference sequence). The DNA of the CDR3 is TGCAGTGCTAGTTCCTTTAGCGGGGTAGTAGATACGCAGTATTTT. Translation: CSASSFSGVVDTQYF.

This rearrangement joins TRBV7-9 to TRBJ2-3; 9 bases align to TRBD2. The CDR3 spans 15 residues. Germline lookup yields CDR1 SEHNR and CDR2 FQNEAQ (reference sequence). V lost 1 base and J lost 5; bases outside the gene matches: 4. The CDR3 sequence is CASSLGGSGGDTQYF. DNA for the CDR3: TGTGCCAGCAGCTTAGGGGGTAGCGGGGGAGATACGCAGTATTTT.

This chain connects TRBV2 to TRBJ2-5; 8 nucleotides match TRBD1. CDR1 and CDR2 from the germline V gene are SNHLY and FYNNEI. There are 14 residues in the CDR3. J was trimmed by 3 bases and V by 7 bases; bases with no gene match: 7. CDR3 residues: CASNRGDPKETQYF. The CDR3 region has the DNA TGTGCCAGCAACAGGGGGGATCCCAAAGAGACCCAGTACTTC.

The chain couples TRBV6-6 to TRBJ2-7, with D possibly being TRBD1 (5 bases). CDR3 length: 14 amino acids. Between the trimmed V and J ends, which lost 6 bases and 0 bases, there was a span of 12 bases. Looked up from germline, CDR1 is MNHNY and CDR2 is SVGAGI (reference sequence). The CDR3 here is CASSQNQGSYEQYF. The DNA of the CDR3 is TGTGCCAGCAGCCAAAACCAGGGCTCCTACGAGCAGTACTTC.

The rearrangement joins TRBV24-1 to TRBJ2-1; perhaps TRBD1 as D (6 bases). Trimming stripped 4 bases from V and 11 bases from J, with 17 bases between. CDR1 and CDR2 (germline): KGHDR, SFDVKD. This CDR3 has 14 residues. The CDR3 nucleotides read TGTGCCACCAGTGAACAGTCGACAGGAGGCAAGCAGTTCTTC. Translation: CATSEQSTGGKQFF.

The rearrangement uses TRBV27 and TRBJ1-2; weak D call: TRBD1 (6 bases). Trimming shortened V by 6 bases and J by 3 bases, and 14 bases separated the two germline ends. The CDR3 has 14 amino acids. The germline V gene encodes CDR1 MNHEY and CDR2 SMNVEV (reference sequence). The CDR3 coding sequence is TGTGCCAGCAGGGGTCTCAGGGGTGACTATGGCTACACCTTC. Residues: CASRGLRGDYGYTF.

The rearrangement uses TRBV19 and TRBJ2-2; 12 positions agree with TRBD1. The CDR3 is 17 amino acids. V shed 10 bases, J shed 0 bases, and the junction held 9 bases outside the gene matches. Germline V gene lookup returns CDR1 LNHDA and CDR2 SQIVND (reference sequence). The CDR3 protein is CATRDRGQFANTGELFF. CDR3 in DNA: TGTGCCACCCGGGACAGGGGGCAGTTCGCGAACACCGGGGAGCTGTTTTTT. Using reference TRBV19 and TRBJ2-2 for the parts outside the CDR3, the full variable domain is DGGITQSPKYLFRKEGQNVTLSCEQNLNHDAMYWYRQDPGQGLRLIYYSQIVNDFQKGDIAEGYSVSREKKESFPLTVTSAQKNPTAFYLCATRDRGQFANTGELFFGEGSRLTVL.

The rearrangement uses TRBV9 and TRBJ1-2, with 7 bases aligning to TRBD1. Germline CDR1 and CDR2: SGDLS and YYNGEE. V trimming: 4 bases; J trimming: 0 bases; junction bases outside the gene matches: 6. The CDR3 spans 15 residues. CDR3 DNA: TGTGCCAGCAGCCCCGGACAGGTCGCTAACTATGGCTACACCTTC. The encoded protein is CASSPGQVANYGYTF.

The V and J genes are TRBV28 and TRBJ2-2, with D possibly matching TRBD1 (6 bases). The germline V and J ends were trimmed by 2 bases and 3 bases, with 13 bases remaining between them. Germline V gene data show CDR1 as MDHEN and CDR2 as SYDVKM. The CDR3 runs 16 residues. The CDR3 reads CASSLDLGADTGELFF. The CDR3 bases are TGTGCCAGCAGTTTAGACTTGGGGGCGGACACCGGGGAGCTGTTTTTT.